Given below is one T cell receptor beta chain in context. What it recognizes is unknown. Together with a sample-barcoded 5' primer, a J-beta primer mix was included in a second PCR lasting roughly 6 to 12 cycles. Any given sample supplied a minimum of 2.5 million CDR3-containing paired-end reads. TCRdb analysed the 5' RACE reads with MiXCR anew, one entry per CDR3 protein. The repertoire has 700,000 to 800,000 distinct CDR3 sequences, about 40% of them found once; the top ten carry 20% to 25%. Total RNA, at least 5 micrograms per sample, came from PBMCs. This entry belongs to a study of blood T cells in healthy people across ages. Overall study results and limits: Per million T cells, TCR beta diversity dropped about linearly as age rose.

What was sequenced was blood. The sequence was collected from a woman aged 60-75 years in good health.

The chain's CDR3 is CSVEKRGQGGTGELFF. The CDR3 coding sequence is TGCAGCGTTGAAAAGCGTGGGCAGGGAGGGACCGGGGAGCTGTTTTTT. The rearrangement uses TRBV29-1 and TRBJ2-2; 7 nucleotides align to TRBD2. Germline trimming cut 2 bases from V and 5 bases from J; bases unmatched to any gene: 11. The CDR3 length is 16 residues. Germline-derived CDR1 and CDR2 are SQVTM and ANQGSEA.